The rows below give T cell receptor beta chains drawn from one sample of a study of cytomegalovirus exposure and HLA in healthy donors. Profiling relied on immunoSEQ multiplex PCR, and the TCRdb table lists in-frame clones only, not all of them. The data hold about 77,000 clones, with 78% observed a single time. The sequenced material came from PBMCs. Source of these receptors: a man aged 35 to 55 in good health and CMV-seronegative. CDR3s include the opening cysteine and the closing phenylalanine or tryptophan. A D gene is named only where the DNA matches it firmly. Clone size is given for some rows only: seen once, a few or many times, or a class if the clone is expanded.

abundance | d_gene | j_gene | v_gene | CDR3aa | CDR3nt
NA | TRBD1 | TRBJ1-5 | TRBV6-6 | CASRQGDTYSSQPQHF | TGTGCCAGCAGGCAGGGGGACACTTATAGCAGTCAGCCCCAGCATTTT
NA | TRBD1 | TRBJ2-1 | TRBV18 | CASSLRQGEGNEQFF | TGTGCCAGCTCATTACGACAGGGCGAGGGTAATGAGCAGTTCTTC
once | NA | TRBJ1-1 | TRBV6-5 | CASSYSFREGAFF | TGTGCCAGCAGTTACTCCTTCAGGGAGGGAGCTTTCTTT
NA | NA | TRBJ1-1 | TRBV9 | CASSPPGHRDTEAFF | TGTGCCAGCAGCCCCCCGGGACACCGGGACACTGAAGCTTTCTTT
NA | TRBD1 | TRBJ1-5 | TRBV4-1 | CASSQDFATGSQPQHF | TGCGCCAGCAGCCAAGATTTCGCGACAGGGTCTCAGCCCCAGCATTTT
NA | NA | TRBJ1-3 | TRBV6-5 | CASSYSAGVGGNTIYF | TGTGCCAGCAGTTACTCGGCAGGGGTCGGTGGAAACACCATATATTTT
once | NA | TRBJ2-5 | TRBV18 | CASSPPGYQETQYF | TGTGCCAGCTCCCCCCCAGGGTACCAAGAGACCCAGTACTTC
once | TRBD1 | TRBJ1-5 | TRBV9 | CASSADRDQPQHF | TGTGCCAGCAGTGCGGACAGGGATCAGCCCCAGCATTTT
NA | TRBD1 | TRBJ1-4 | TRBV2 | CASSPWDRSNEKLFF | TGTGCCAGCAGTCCCTGGGACAGATCGAATGAAAAACTGTTTTTT
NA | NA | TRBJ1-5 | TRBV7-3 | CASSRGGNQPQHF | TGTGCCAGCAGCCGCGGAGGCAATCAGCCCCAGCATTTT
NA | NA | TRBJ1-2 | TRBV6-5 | CASSYARQGASGYTF | TGTGCCAGCAGTTACGCCCGCCAAGGGGCTAGTGGCTACACCTTC
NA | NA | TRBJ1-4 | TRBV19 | CASSIRGSSEKLFF | TGTGCCAGTAGTATCCGGGGATCGTCGGAAAAACTGTTTTTT
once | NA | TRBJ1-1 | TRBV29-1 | CSVGRTVRNTEAFF | TGCAGCGTTGGAAGGACAGTGCGAAACACTGAAGCTTTCTTT
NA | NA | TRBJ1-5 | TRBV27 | CASSLSGVWQPQHF | TGTGCCAGCAGTTTATCCGGGGTCTGGCAGCCCCAGCATTTT
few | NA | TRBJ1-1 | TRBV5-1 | CASSLGPGTSPTEAFF | TGCGCCAGCAGCTTGGGTCCCGGGACATCACCGACTGAAGCTTTCTTT
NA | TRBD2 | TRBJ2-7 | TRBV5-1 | CASSQPGLANEQYF | TGCGCCAGCTCTCAACCGGGACTAGCAAACGAGCAGTACTTC